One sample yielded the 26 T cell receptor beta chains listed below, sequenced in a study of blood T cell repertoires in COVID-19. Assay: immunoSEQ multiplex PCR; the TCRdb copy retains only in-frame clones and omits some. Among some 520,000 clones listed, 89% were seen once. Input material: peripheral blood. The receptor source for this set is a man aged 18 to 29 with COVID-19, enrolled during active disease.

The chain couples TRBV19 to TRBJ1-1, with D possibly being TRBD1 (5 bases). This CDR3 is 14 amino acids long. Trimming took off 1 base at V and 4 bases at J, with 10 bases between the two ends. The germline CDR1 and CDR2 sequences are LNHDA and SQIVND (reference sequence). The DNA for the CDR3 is TGTGCCAGTAGTATAGGGGGGGAATTCACTGAAGCTTTCTTT. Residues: CASSIGGEFTEAFF. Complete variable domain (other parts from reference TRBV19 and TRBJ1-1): DGGITQSPKYLFRKEGQNVTLSCEQNLNHDAMYWYRQDPGQGLRLIYYSQIVNDFQKGDIAEGYSVSREKKESFPLTVTSAQKNPTAFYLCASSIGGEFTEAFFGQGTRLTVV.

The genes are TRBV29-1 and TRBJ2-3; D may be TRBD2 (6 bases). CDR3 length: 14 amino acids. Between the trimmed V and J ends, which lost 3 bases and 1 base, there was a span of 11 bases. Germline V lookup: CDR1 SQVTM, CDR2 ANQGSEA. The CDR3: CSVEGGKGTDTQYF. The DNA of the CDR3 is TGCAGCGTTGAGGGCGGGAAGGGCACAGATACGCAGTATTTT.

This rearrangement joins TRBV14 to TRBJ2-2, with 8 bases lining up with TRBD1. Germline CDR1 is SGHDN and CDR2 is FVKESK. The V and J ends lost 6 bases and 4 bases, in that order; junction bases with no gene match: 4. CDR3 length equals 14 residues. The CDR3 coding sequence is TGTGCCAGCAGAAAGACAGGGGTCACCGGGGAGCTGTTTTTT. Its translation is CASRKTGVTGELFF. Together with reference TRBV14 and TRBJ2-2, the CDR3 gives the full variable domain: EAGVTQFPSHSVIEKGQTVTLRCDPISGHDNLYWYRRVMGKEIKFLLHFVKESKQDESGMPNNRFLAERTGGTYSTLKVQPAELEDSGVYFCASRKTGVTGELFFGEGSRLTVL.

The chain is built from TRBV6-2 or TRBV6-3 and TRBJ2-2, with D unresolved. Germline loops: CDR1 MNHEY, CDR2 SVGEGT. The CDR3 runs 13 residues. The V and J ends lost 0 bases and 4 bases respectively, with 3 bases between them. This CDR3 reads CASSYSGTGELFF. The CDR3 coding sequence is TGTGCCAGCAGTTACTCCGGCACCGGGGAGCTGTTTTTT.

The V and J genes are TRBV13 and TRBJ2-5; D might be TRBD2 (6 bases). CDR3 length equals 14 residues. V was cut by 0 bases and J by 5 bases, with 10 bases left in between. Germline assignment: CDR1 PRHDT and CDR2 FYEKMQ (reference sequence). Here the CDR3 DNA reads TGTGCCAGCAGCTTAGGCGGGGGTTTGGAGACCCAGTACTTC. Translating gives CASSLGGGLETQYF.

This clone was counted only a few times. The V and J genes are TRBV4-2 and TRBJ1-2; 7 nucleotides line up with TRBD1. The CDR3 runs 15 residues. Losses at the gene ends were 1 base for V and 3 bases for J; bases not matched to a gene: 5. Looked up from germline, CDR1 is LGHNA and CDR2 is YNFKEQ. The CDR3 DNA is TGTGCCAGCAGCCAAGTCGCAGGGGGTGACTATGGCTACACCTTC. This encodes CASSQVAGGDYGYTF.

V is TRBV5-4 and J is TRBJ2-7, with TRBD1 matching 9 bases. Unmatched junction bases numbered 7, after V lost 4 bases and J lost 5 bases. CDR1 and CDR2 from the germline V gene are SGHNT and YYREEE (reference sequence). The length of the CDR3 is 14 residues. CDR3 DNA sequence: TGTGCCAGCAGCCTCGGGGACAGGGAACACGAGCAGTACTTC. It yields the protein CASSLGDREHEQYF.

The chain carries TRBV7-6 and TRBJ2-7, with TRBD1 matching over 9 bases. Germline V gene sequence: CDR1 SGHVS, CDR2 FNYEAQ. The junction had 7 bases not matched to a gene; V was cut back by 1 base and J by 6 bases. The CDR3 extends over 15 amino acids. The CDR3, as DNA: TGTGCCAGCAGCTTAGATTTATGGGACAGGGCCGAGCAGTACTTC. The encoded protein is CASSLDLWDRAEQYF.

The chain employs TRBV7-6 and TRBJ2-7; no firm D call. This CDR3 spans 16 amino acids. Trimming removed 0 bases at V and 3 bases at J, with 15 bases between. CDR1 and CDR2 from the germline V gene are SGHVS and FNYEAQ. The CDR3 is CASSLAPGPSHYEQYF. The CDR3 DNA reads TGTGCCAGCAGCTTAGCCCCTGGCCCCTCCCACTACGAGCAGTACTTC.

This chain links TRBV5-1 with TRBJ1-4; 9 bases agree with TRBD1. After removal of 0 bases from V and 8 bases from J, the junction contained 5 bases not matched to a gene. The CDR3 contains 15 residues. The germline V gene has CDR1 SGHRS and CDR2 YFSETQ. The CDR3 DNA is TGCGCCAGCAGCTTGGAGACAGGGGGTTCGGAAAAACTGTTTTTT. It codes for CASSLETGGSEKLFF.

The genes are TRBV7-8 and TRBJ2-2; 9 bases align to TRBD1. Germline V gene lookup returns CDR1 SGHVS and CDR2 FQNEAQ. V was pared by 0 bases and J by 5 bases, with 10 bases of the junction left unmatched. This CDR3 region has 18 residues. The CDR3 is CASSLATGTGWETGELFF. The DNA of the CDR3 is TGTGCCAGCAGCTTAGCAACCGGGACAGGGTGGGAAACCGGGGAGCTGTTTTTT.

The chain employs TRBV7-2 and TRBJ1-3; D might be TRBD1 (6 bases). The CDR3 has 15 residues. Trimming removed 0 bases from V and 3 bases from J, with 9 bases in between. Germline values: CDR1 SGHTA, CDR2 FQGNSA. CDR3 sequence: CASSLAKQGGNTIYF. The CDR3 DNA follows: TGTGCCAGCAGCTTAGCGAAACAGGGTGGAAACACCATATATTTT.

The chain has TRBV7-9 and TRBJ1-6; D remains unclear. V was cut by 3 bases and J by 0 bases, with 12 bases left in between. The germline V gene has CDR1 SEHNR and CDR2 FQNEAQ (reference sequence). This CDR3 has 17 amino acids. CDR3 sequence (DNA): TGTGCCAGCAGCTTCCTTCTAGCGAGCTCCTATAATTCACCCCTCCACTTT. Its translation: CASSFLLASSYNSPLHF. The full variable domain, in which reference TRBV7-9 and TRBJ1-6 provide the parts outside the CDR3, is DTGVSQNPRHKITKRGQNVTFRCDPISEHNRLYWYRQTLGQGPEFLTYFQNEAQLEKSRLLSDRFSAERPKGSFSTLEIQRTEQGDSAMYLCASSFLLASSYNSPLHFGNGTRLTVT.

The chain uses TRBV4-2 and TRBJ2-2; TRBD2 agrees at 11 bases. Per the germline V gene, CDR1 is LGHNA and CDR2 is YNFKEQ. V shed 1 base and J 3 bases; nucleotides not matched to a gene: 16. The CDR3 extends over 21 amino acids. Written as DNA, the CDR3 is TGTGCCAGCAGCCAAGTCCCACTACTGAAGACTAGCGGGGAGTACACCGGGGAGCTGTTTTTT. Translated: CASSQVPLLKTSGEYTGELFF.

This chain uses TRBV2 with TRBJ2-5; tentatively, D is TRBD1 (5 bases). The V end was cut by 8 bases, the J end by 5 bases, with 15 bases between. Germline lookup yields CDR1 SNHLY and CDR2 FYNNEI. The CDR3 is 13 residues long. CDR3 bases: TGTGCCAGCGGGGCATCTGGGAAGGAGACCCAGTACTTC. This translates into CASGASGKETQYF.

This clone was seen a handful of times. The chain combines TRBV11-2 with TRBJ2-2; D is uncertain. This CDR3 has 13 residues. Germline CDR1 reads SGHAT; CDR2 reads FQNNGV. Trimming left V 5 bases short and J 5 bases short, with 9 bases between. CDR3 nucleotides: TGTGCCAGCAGCGGTCGGTGGACCGGGGAGCTGTTTTTT. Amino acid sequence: CASSGRWTGELFF.

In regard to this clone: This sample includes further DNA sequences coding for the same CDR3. The CDR3 DNA sequence: TGTGCCAGTACTATTGGGGGGACTGAAGCTTTCTTT. This translates into CASTIGGTEAFF. V and J are TRBV19 and TRBJ1-1; D is perhaps TRBD1 (5 bases). The CDR3 runs 12 residues. Trimming pared 7 bases from V and 5 bases from J, leaving 11 bases between. Germline V CDR1 and CDR2: LNHDA, SQIVND (reference sequence).

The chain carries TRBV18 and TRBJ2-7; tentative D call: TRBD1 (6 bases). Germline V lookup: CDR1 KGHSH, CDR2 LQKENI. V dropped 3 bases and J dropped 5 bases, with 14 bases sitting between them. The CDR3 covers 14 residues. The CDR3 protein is CASSPTTGEDEQYF. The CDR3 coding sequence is TGTGCCAGCTCACCGACGACAGGAGAGGACGAGCAGTACTTC. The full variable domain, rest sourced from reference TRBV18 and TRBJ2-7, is NAGVMQNPRHLVRRRGQEARLRCSPMKGHSHVYWYRQLPEEGLKFMVYLQKENIIDESGMPKERFSAEFPKEGPSILRIQQVVRGDSAAYFCASSPTTGEDEQYFGPGTRLTVT.

CDR3: CASSQVFYEQYF. The CDR3 DNA reads TGTGCCAGCAGCCAAGTATTCTACGAGCAGTACTTC. This chain uses TRBV14 with TRBJ2-7; unclear D gene. Germline CDR1 reads SGHDN; CDR2 reads FVKESK. V was cut by 1 base and J by 3 bases, with 4 bases left in between. The CDR3 length is 12 residues.

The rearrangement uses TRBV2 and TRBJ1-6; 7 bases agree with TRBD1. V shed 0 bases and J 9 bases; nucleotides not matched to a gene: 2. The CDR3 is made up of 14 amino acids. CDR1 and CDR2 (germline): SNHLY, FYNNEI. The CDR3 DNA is TGTGCCAGCAGTGAAGCCAGGGGGAGTTCACCCCTCCACTTT. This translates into CASSEARGSSPLHF.

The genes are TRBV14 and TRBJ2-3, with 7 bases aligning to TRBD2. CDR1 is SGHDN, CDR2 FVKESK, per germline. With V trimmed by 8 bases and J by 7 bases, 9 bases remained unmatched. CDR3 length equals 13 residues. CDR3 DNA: TGTGCCAGCCGTGCAACTAGCGCGAATACGCAGTATTTT. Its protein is CASRATSANTQYF.

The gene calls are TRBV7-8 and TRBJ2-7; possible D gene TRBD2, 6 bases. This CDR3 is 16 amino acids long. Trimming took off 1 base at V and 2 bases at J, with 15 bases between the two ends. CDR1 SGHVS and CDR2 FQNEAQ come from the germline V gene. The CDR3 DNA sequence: TGTGCCAGCAGCTTAGTGGAGGTGGTAGCGGCCTACGAGCAGTACTTC. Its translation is CASSLVEVVAAYEQYF.

In nucleotides, the CDR3 is TGTGCCAGCAGCGAGACCCAGGGCATGAACACTGAAGCTTTCTTT. As protein: CASSETQGMNTEAFF. J is TRBJ1-1 and V is TRBV6-5; a possible D gene is TRBD1 (5 bases). Germline CDR1 is MNHEY and CDR2 is SVGAGI. Trimming left V 6 bases short and J 0 bases short, with 14 bases between. The CDR3 spans 15 residues.

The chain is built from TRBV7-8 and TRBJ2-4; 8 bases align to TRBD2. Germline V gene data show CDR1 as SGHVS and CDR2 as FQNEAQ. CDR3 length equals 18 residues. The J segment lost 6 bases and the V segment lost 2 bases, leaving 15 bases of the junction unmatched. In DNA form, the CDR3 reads TGTGCCAGCAGCTTATACCCCCCCGGGCGGAGCGGGGGAAACATTCAGTACTTC. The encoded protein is CASSLYPPGRSGGNIQYF. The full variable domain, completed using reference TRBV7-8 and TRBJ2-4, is GAGVSQSPRYKVAKRGQDVALRCDPISGHVSLFWYQQALGQGPEFLTYFQNEAQLDKSGLPSDRFFAERPEGSVSTLKIQRTQQEDSAVYLCASSLYPPGRSGGNIQYFGAGTRLSVL.

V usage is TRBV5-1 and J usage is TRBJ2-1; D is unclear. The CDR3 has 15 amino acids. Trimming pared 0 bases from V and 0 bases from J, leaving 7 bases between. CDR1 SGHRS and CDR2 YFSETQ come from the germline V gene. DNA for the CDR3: TGCGCCAGCAGCTTGGGGGCGAGCTCCTACAATGAGCAGTTCTTC. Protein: CASSLGASSYNEQFF.

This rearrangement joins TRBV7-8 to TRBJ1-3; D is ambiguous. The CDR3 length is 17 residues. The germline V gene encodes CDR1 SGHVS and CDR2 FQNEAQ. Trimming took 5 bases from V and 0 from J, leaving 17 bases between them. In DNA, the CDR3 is TGTGCCAGCAGCCAAGGTGTAGAGGGCTCCTCTGGAAACACCATATATTTT. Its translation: CASSQGVEGSSGNTIYF.